Presented here are 31 T cell receptor beta chains from one specimen sequenced in a study of blood T cell repertoires in COVID-19. Measured with immunoSEQ multiplex PCR; TCRdb has only the in-frame clones, and not every one. Among about 120,000 clones listed, approximately 92% were seen once. The sequencing sample was made of peripheral blood. These receptors originate from a man in his 70s with active or convalescent COVID-19.

This clone appeared once. This rearrangement joins TRBV27 to TRBJ1-2; possible D gene TRBD1, 5 bases. V was cut by 3 bases and J by 2 bases, with 7 bases left in between. From germline, CDR1 is MNHEY and CDR2 SMNVEV (reference sequence). CDR3 size: 13 residues. In DNA form, the CDR3 reads TGTGCCAGCAGTTTTCAGGGAAACTATGGCTACACCTTC. Protein: CASSFQGNYGYTF.

The chain employs TRBV6-1 and TRBJ2-5, with 10 bases that match TRBD2. Trimming at V came to 1 base and at J to 1 base, leaving 9 bases not matched to a gene. CDR3 size: 18 residues. Germline V gene data show CDR1 as MNHNS and CDR2 as SASEGT. The CDR3 here is CASSEVSLAGALQETQYF. The CDR3 nucleotides are TGTGCCAGCAGTGAAGTGTCCCTAGCGGGAGCACTCCAAGAGACCCAGTACTTC.

The chain carries TRBV24-1 and TRBJ2-1; TRBD2 matches at 8 bases. The CDR3 consists of 16 residues. The J segment lost 6 bases and the V segment lost 5 bases, leaving 11 bases of the junction unmatched. Germline V lookup: CDR1 KGHDR, CDR2 SFDVKD. Written as DNA, the CDR3 is TGTGCCACCAGTGCCCGGGGGGGGCCGAACCTCAATGAGCAGTTCTTC. This sequence encodes CATSARGGPNLNEQFF.

The rearrangement links TRBV18 to TRBJ2-2, with 7 bases matching TRBD2. The V segment lost 3 bases and the J segment 3 bases; nucleotides outside the gene matches: 10. Germline V CDR1 and CDR2: KGHSH, LQKENI. The CDR3 has 17 amino acids. CDR3 residues: CASSPPAGGSYTGELFF. In DNA form, the CDR3 reads TGTGCCAGCTCACCCCCGGCGGGCGGGAGTTACACCGGGGAGCTGTTTTTT. Combining the CDR3 with reference TRBV18 and TRBJ2-2 gives the whole variable domain NAGVMQNPRHLVRRRGQEARLRCSPMKGHSHVYWYRQLPEEGLKFMVYLQKENIIDESGMPKERFSAEFPKEGPSILRIQQVVRGDSAAYFCASSPPAGGSYTGELFFGEGSRLTVL.

V gene TRBV10-3 combines with J gene TRBJ2-3; D might be TRBD1 (8 bases). The length of the CDR3 is 13 residues. V lost 10 bases and J lost 4, with 15 bases in between. Germline values: CDR1 ENHRY, CDR2 SYGVKD. The CDR3, as DNA: TGTGCCACCGGACAGGGAGGGGCAGATACGCAGTATTTT. This codes for CATGQGGADTQYF.

The chain carries TRBV4-2 and TRBJ2-5; D unresolved. The V gene's germline CDR1 is LGHNA and CDR2 YNFKEQ. V was clipped by 1 base and J by 5 bases, with 8 bases between them. The CDR3 extends over 13 amino acids. DNA of the CDR3: TGTGCCAGCAGCCAAGTAGACTCGGAGACCCAGTACTTC. Translating it yields CASSQVDSETQYF.

The genes are TRBV18 and TRBJ2-5; a weak D match, TRBD2 (6 bases). The CDR3 consists of 15 residues. Trimming took off 0 bases at V and 1 base at J, with 9 bases between the two ends. Germline CDR1 reads KGHSH; CDR2 reads LQKENI. Here the CDR3 reads CASSPPSSAQETQYF. The CDR3 DNA reads as TGTGCCAGCTCACCACCTTCTAGCGCCCAAGAGACCCAGTACTTC.

The chain combines TRBV2 with TRBJ2-7; tentative D call: TRBD2 (5 bases). V lost 4 bases, J lost 3 bases, and 7 bases lay in between. Germline V CDR1 and CDR2: SNHLY, FYNNEI. The length of the CDR3 is 12 residues. CDR3 residues: CASSVRGYEQYF. CDR3 in DNA: TGTGCCAGCAGTGTTCGGGGCTACGAGCAGTACTTC.

V usage is TRBV14 and J usage is TRBJ2-5; perhaps TRBD1 as D (5 bases). From germline, CDR1 is SGHDN and CDR2 FVKESK. The CDR3 has 13 amino acids. V lost 4 bases and J 5 bases, leaving 11 bases between the germline ends. The CDR3 DNA sequence: TGTGCCAGCAGCCCCGCAGGGTTGGAGACCCAGTACTTC. Amino acids: CASSPAGLETQYF.

The chain carries TRBV12-3 or TRBV12-4 and TRBJ2-7; TRBD2 is a possible D gene (6 bases). The CDR3 consists of 13 residues. Trimming took 1 base from V and 7 from J, leaving 11 bases between them. The CDR3 nucleotides are TGTGCCAGCAGTTTAGGGGGCGCGGGGGAGCAGTACTTC. It specifies CASSLGGAGEQYF.

This clone was detected only once. This rearrangement joins TRBV27 to TRBJ2-3; 12 positions agree with TRBD2. The CDR3 contains 15 residues. V gave up 6 bases and J gave up 4 bases; unmatched junction bases: 5. Germline loops: CDR1 MNHEY, CDR2 SMNVEV (reference sequence). The CDR3 DNA follows: TGTGCCAGCAGCCTGGGACTAGCGGGCCCAGATACGCAGTATTTT. Protein: CASSLGLAGPDTQYF.

This chain joins TRBV4-1 and TRBJ1-1; 7 bases map to TRBD1. Trimming at V came to 3 bases and at J to 3 bases, leaving 7 bases not matched to a gene. The CDR3 loop spans 15 amino acids. Germline V gene lookup returns CDR1 MGHRA and CDR2 YSYEKL. DNA for the CDR3: TGCGCCAGCAGCCAGGCTGACAGGGATGACACTGAAGCTTTCTTT. Protein: CASSQADRDDTEAFF.

The gene calls are TRBV19 and TRBJ1-5, with D tentatively TRBD1 (6 bases). In germline, CDR1 is LNHDA, CDR2 SQIVND (reference sequence). The length of the CDR3 is 16 residues. Trimming removed 4 bases at V and 5 bases at J, with 18 bases between. In DNA, the CDR3 is TGTGCCAGTAGTACCGCCGGGGCAGGGGATTATCAGCCCCAGCATTTT. Residues: CASSTAGAGDYQPQHF.

The J gene is TRBJ2-2, the V gene TRBV12-5, with 14 bases lining up with TRBD2. Germline loops: CDR1 LGHNT, CDR2 FRNRAP. The length of the CDR3 is 16 residues. V shed 5 bases, J shed 6 bases, and the junction held 5 bases outside the gene matches. The CDR3 DNA follows: TGTGCTAGTGGTGCGGGGACTAGCGGGAGAGCCGGGGAGCTGTTTTTT. Its protein is CASGAGTSGRAGELFF.

The table lists this clone with a few counts. The gene calls are TRBV14 and TRBJ1-6; no definite D call. The CDR3 runs 16 residues. The germline V gene encodes CDR1 SGHDN and CDR2 FVKESK. Trimming removed 1 base at V and 3 bases at J, with 10 bases between. CDR3 residues: CASSQGVTIYNSPLHF. DNA of the CDR3: TGTGCCAGCAGCCAAGGGGTGACAATCTATAATTCACCCCTCCACTTT.

This chain connects TRBV27 to TRBJ1-5, with 8 bases fitting TRBD1. This CDR3 region has 18 residues. V shed 0 bases and J 0 bases; nucleotides not matched to a gene: 7. Per germline, CDR1 MNHEY and CDR2 SMNVEV (reference sequence). The CDR3 nucleotides read TGTGCCAGCAGTTTATCTTCTCAGGGGGCTAATAGCAATCAGCCCCAGCATTTT. This encodes CASSLSSQGANSNQPQHF.

The rearrangement links TRBV11-3 to TRBJ2-1; D remains unclear. Between the trimmed V and J ends, which lost 0 bases and 8 bases, there was a span of 8 bases. The CDR3 runs to 13 residues. Germline CDR1 is SGHNT and CDR2 is YENEEA. In DNA, the CDR3 is TGTGCCAGCAGCTTAGAGGAGTTCGATGAGCAGTTCTTC. This codes for CASSLEEFDEQFF. Variable domain in full (rest from reference TRBV11-3 and TRBJ2-1): EAGVVQSPRYKIIEKKQPVAFWCNPISGHNTLYWYLQNLGQGPELLIRYENEEAVDDSQLPKDRFSAERLKGVDSTLKIQPAELGDSAVYLCASSLEEFDEQFFGPGTRLTVL.

The chain uses TRBV6-1 and TRBJ1-2; a possible D gene is TRBD1 (5 bases). Looked up from germline, CDR1 is MNHNS and CDR2 is SASEGT. CDR3 length equals 16 residues. The V end was cut by 1 base, the J end by 7 bases, with 19 bases between. CDR3 coding DNA: TGTGCCAGCAGTGAAGTAGCAGGGTCCCCGGGTCTTGGCTACACCTTC. Protein sequence: CASSEVAGSPGLGYTF.

This clone was observed a handful of times. The rearrangement joins TRBV10-3 to TRBJ2-7, with TRBD1 as a possible D gene (5 bases). Trimming pared 3 bases from V and 3 bases from J, leaving 18 bases between. Germline assignment: CDR1 ENHRY and CDR2 SYGVKD. The CDR3 has 16 amino acids. This CDR3 reads CAISDHTGQALYEQYF. The CDR3 DNA sequence: TGTGCCATCAGTGACCACACTGGACAAGCCCTCTACGAGCAGTACTTC.

The V and J genes are TRBV6-1 and TRBJ2-1; 8 bases agree with TRBD2. From germline, CDR1 is MNHNS and CDR2 SASEGT. Unmatched junction bases numbered 14, after V lost 1 base and J lost 0 bases. The CDR3 length is 20 residues. CDR3 nucleotides: TGTGCCAGCAGTGAAGTAGGCGGTAGCGGGAATCTCCCCTCCTACAATGAGCAGTTCTTC. As protein: CASSEVGGSGNLPSYNEQFF.

The J gene is TRBJ1-4, the V gene TRBV2; D unresolved. The CDR3 consists of 11 residues. The V and J ends lost 7 bases and 8 bases respectively, with 8 bases between them. Per the germline V gene, CDR1 is SNHLY and CDR2 is FYNNEI. In DNA, the CDR3 is TGTGCCAGCACAACGGGGGAAAAACTGTTTTTT. This encodes CASTTGEKLFF.

The chain is built from TRBV28 and TRBJ1-3; D gene unclear. CDR3 length: 15 amino acids. From germline, CDR1 is MDHEN and CDR2 SYDVKM. V lost 3 bases to trimming and J lost 1 base, with 10 bases between them. The CDR3 sequence is CASSFYGLSGNTIYF. CDR3 DNA sequence: TGTGCCAGCAGTTTCTATGGGCTTTCTGGAAACACCATATATTTT.

The gene calls are TRBV19 and TRBJ2-7; the match to TRBD2 covers 8 bases. Germline CDR1 LNHDA, CDR2 SQIVND (reference sequence). V gave up 5 bases and J gave up 1 base; unmatched junction bases: 10. The CDR3 has 16 amino acids. CDR3 nucleotide sequence: TGTGCCAGTAGTTCCCTCCCGGGAGGGGGGTCCTACGAGCAGTACTTC. It yields the protein CASSSLPGGGSYEQYF. Filled out from reference TRBV19 and TRBJ2-7, the complete variable domain reads DGGITQSPKYLFRKEGQNVTLSCEQNLNHDAMYWYRQDPGQGLRLIYYSQIVNDFQKGDIAEGYSVSREKKESFPLTVTSAQKNPTAFYLCASSSLPGGGSYEQYFGPGTRLTVT.

In its sample, this clone was seen a few times. This CDR3 reads CASTRTGGSGYTF. Here the CDR3 DNA reads TGTGCCAGCACCCGGACAGGGGGCAGTGGCTACACCTTC. The chain employs TRBV3-1 (or the pseudogene TRBV3-2) and TRBJ1-2; 11 bases line up with TRBD1. V shed 7 bases, J shed 7 bases, and the junction held 5 bases outside the gene matches. There are 13 residues in the CDR3. CDR1 and CDR2 from the germline V gene are LGHDT and YNNKEL (reference sequence).

J is TRBJ2-1 and V is TRBV5-1; 9 bases line up with TRBD1. The V segment lost 6 bases and the J segment 8 bases; nucleotides outside the gene matches: 9. The CDR3 length is 14 residues. Germline assignment: CDR1 SGHRS and CDR2 YFSETQ. The CDR3 DNA reads as TGCGCCAGCACAAGGACAGGGGTCACGGATGAGCAGTTCTTC. Protein product: CASTRTGVTDEQFF.

The chain joins TRBV5-5 to TRBJ1-1; D not certain. V lost 4 bases and J 1 base, leaving 8 bases between the germline ends. The length of the CDR3 is 13 residues. CDR1 is SGHKS, CDR2 YYEKEE, per germline (reference sequence). In DNA, the CDR3 is TGTGCCAGCAGCCCCCCGGGGAACACTGAAGCTTTCTTT. It encodes CASSPPGNTEAFF.

J is TRBJ2-3 and V is TRBV4-1; TRBD2 matches 8 bases. The CDR3 totals 15 residues. J was trimmed by 5 bases and V by 0 bases; bases with no gene match: 4. Germline lookup yields CDR1 MGHRA and CDR2 YSYEKL. In DNA form, the CDR3 reads TGCGCCAGCAGCCAAGATTCCCGGGAGGGAGATACGCAGTATTTT. Its protein product is CASSQDSREGDTQYF.

V is TRBV27 and J is TRBJ1-6; a possible D gene is TRBD1 (6 bases). The CDR3 loop spans 13 amino acids. Germline assignment: CDR1 MNHEY and CDR2 SMNVEV (reference sequence). V was clipped by 3 bases and J by 10 bases, with 10 bases between them. The CDR3 protein is CASSFSGESPLHF. The CDR3 DNA reads as TGTGCCAGCAGTTTTTCAGGGGAATCACCCCTCCACTTT.

The chain couples TRBV7-2 to TRBJ1-2, with 10 bases aligning to TRBD1. With V trimmed by 6 bases and J by 4 bases, 8 bases remained unmatched. Germline V lookup: CDR1 SGHTA, CDR2 FQGNSA. This CDR3 comprises 15 residues. CDR3 nucleotide sequence: TGTGCCAGCAGGGGGACAGGGGAAAGAGCCTATGGCTACACCTTC. It is translated as CASRGTGERAYGYTF.

Here the CDR3 DNA reads TGCGCCAGCAGTTCTAGCGGACCCAGGGCCAATGAGCAGTTCTTC. Translating gives CASSSSGPRANEQFF. The chain combines TRBV10-1 with TRBJ2-1; TRBD2 matches 7 bases. In germline, CDR1 is WNHNN, CDR2 SYGVQD (reference sequence). The CDR3 is 15 amino acids. Trimming removed 5 bases from V and 6 bases from J; junction bases left unmatched: 10.

This chain joins TRBV3-1 (or the pseudogene TRBV3-2) and TRBJ2-2; possible D gene TRBD1, 6 bases. V gave up 8 bases and J gave up 6 bases, with 13 bases separating them. The CDR3 contains 13 residues. The germline V gene encodes CDR1 LGHDT and CDR2 YNNKEL (reference sequence). The CDR3 protein is CASEQGHAGELFF. CDR3 nucleotides: TGTGCCAGCGAACAGGGACACGCCGGGGAGCTGTTTTTT.